This T cell receptor (beta chain) derives from a study of human T cells and chemical hapten exposure. The wider study: Diagnoses of alopecia areata, totalis or universalis occurred in mostly female patients.

This clonotype occurred a few times. CDR1 and CDR2 (germline): SGHVS, FQNEAQ. V trimming: 5 bases; J trimming: 3 bases; junction bases outside the gene matches: 8. The CDR3 covers 16 residues. TCRdb reprocessed the RACE reads via MiXCR and lists one record per CDR3 protein. The sample gives tens of thousands of distinct CDR3 sequences, about 12% of which show up once; roughly 4% is in the top ten. Time point meaning: patch test 1, 2 weeks after DPC sensitization. Indicated treatment: therapeutic diphenylcyclopropenone sensitization with weekly scalp DPC. The V and J genes are TRBV7-8 and TRBJ2-5; the match to TRBD1 covers 11 bases. The sequenced sample was whole blood, obtained in connection with sensitization to the hapten diphenylcyclopropenone (DPC). The receptor was derived from a woman aged 55-70 years with alopecia areata. Some clones in this sample may be carry-over from other donors' samples. The CDR3 reads CASSGRTGGMEETQYF. The CDR3 coding sequence is TGTGCCAGCAGCGGAAGGACAGGGGGCATGGAAGAGACCCAGTACTTC.